A selection of T cell receptor beta chains follows, all from one sample in a study of shared clonotypes between healthy human individuals. Profiled with immunoSEQ multiplex PCR; TCRdb holds only in-frame clones, not every one. This table has 2 million to 2.5 million clones, approximately 94% appearing once. What was sequenced was naive CD4+ T cells from PBMCs. All receptors derive from a man between 18 and 35 years old in good health. Some clones in this sample may be carry-over from other donors' samples. CDR3s include the opening cysteine and the closing phenylalanine or tryptophan. The order of the fields is V gene, clone size, J gene, D gene, CDR3 DNA, CDR3 protein. The D gene is left open where the match is weak. Size tells how often a clone was seen (once, few, many) or the class of an expanded clone, and some rows leave it out.

>TRBV15|.|TRBJ2-1|.
TGTGCCACCAGCAGAGATGAGAACGGCCCTTACAATGAGCAGTTCTTC
CATSRDENGPYNEQFF
>TRBV15|.|TRBJ2-7|TRBD2
TGTGCCACCAGCAGAGAGCTAGCGGTAACTTACGAGCAGTACTTC
CATSRELAVTYEQYF
>TRBV7-2|.|TRBJ2-3|.
TGTGCCAGCAGCTGGAGTGGAGCAAGCACAGATACGCAGTATTTT
CASSWSGASTDTQYF
>TRBV5-6|.|TRBJ1-3|TRBD1
TGTGCCAGCAGCTCCCAGCGCGTGGGACAGGGGAAGGAGGGAAACACCATATATTTT
CASSSQRVGQGKEGNTIYF
>TRBV4-2|.|TRBJ2-3|.
TGTGCCAGCCCGCCCCTTGTGGATACGCAGTATTTT
CASPPLVDTQYF
>TRBV4-2|.|TRBJ1-5|TRBD1
TGTGCCAGCAGCCAAGGGACAGGGACAGGAGGACAGCCCCAGCATTTT
CASSQGTGTGGQPQHF
>TRBV30|.|TRBJ2-2|TRBD1
TGTGCCTGGACGGGACAGCCAAAGACGAACACCGGGGAGCTGTTTTTT
CAWTGQPKTNTGELFF
>TRBV6-1|.|TRBJ2-1|TRBD1
TGTGCCAGCAGTGAACTTGTACAGGGGATTCCCTACAATGAGCAGTTCTTC
CASSELVQGIPYNEQFF
>TRBV28|.|TRBJ1-5|.
TGTGCCAGCAGTTTATCTTGGGAATCCAATCAGCCCCAGCATTTT
CASSLSWESNQPQHF
>TRBV4-3|.|TRBJ2-3|TRBD1
TGCGCCAGCAGCCGACAGGGGAGTTATACAGATACGCAGTATTTT
CASSRQGSYTDTQYF
>TRBV9|.|TRBJ1-2|TRBD1
TGTGCCAGCAGCGTAAGGGACAGTAACTATGGCTACACCTTC
CASSVRDSNYGYTF
>TRBV7-4|once|TRBJ2-7|.
TGTGCCAGCAGCTTGCAGGCCGAGGGGGAGCAGTACTTC
CASSLQAEGEQYF
>TRBV5-4|.|TRBJ2-3|.
TGTGCCAGCAGCTGGCGACTCGTTAATACGCAGTATTTT
CASSWRLVNTQYF
>TRBV2|.|TRBJ1-4|TRBD1
TGTGCCAGCGTCGGGACAGCGGGGGAAAAACTGTTTTTT
CASVGTAGEKLFF
>TRBV2|.|TRBJ2-1|.
TGTGCCAGCAGTGATAGTGGGGGGACCTACAATGAGCAGTTCTTC
CASSDSGGTYNEQFF
>TRBV5-1|.|TRBJ2-1|TRBD2
TGCGCCAGCAGCCAACTACCGGGACTAGCGGGAGAGGATGAGCAGTTCTTC
CASSQLPGLAGEDEQFF
>TRBV9|.|TRBJ2-7|TRBD2
TGTGCCAGCAGCGAGGGACTAGCGGGAGGTTACGAGCAGTACTTC
CASSEGLAGGYEQYF